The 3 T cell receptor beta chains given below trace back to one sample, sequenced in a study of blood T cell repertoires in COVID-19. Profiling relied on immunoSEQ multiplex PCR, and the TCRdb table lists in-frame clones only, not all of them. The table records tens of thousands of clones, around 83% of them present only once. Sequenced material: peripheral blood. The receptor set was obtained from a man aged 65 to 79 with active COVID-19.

CDR3 in DNA: TGTGCCAGCAGCCAAGGTAGGGACAGTAGAGGTCGACGGGTCACCGGGGAGCTGTTTTTT. Its protein is CASSQGRDSRGRRVTGELFF. The chain couples TRBV3-1 (or the pseudogene TRBV3-2) to TRBJ2-2; 7 bases are shared with TRBD1. The V gene end was trimmed by 1 base and the J gene end by 4 bases; junction bases not matched to a gene: 18. The CDR3 loop spans 20 amino acids. Looked up from germline, CDR1 is LGHDT and CDR2 is YNNKEL (reference sequence).

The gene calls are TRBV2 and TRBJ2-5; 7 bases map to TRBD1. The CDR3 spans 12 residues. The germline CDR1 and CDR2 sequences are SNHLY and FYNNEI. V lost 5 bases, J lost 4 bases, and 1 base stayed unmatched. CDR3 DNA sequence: TGTGCCAGCAGTAGGGGGCGAGAGACCCAGTACTTC. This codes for CASSRGRETQYF.

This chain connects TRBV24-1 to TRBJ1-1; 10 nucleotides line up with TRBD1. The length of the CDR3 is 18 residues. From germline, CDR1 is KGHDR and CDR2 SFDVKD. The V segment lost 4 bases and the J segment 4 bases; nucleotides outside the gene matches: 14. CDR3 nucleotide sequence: TGTGCCACCAGTGAACTCATCTTCGGGACAGGGGCAGGCACTGAAGCTTTCTTT. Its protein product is CATSELIFGTGAGTEAFF.